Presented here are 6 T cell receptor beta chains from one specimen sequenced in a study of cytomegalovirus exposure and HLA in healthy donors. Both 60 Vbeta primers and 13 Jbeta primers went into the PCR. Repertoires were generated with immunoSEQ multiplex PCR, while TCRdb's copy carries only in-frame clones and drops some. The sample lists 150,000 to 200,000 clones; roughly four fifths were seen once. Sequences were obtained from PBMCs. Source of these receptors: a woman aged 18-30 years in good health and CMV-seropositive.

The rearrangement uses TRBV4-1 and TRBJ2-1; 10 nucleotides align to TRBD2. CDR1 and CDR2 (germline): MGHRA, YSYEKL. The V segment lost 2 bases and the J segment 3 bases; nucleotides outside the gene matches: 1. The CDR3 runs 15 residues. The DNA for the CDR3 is TGCGCCAGCAGCCAAATAGCGGGGGGCTACAATGAGCAGTTCTTC. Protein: CASSQIAGGYNEQFF.

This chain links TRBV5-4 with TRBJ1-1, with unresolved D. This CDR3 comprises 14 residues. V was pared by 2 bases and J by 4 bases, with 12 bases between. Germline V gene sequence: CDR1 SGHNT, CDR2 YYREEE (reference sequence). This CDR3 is CASSFRRGATEAFF. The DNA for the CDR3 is TGTGCCAGCAGCTTTCGACGGGGAGCCACTGAAGCTTTCTTT.

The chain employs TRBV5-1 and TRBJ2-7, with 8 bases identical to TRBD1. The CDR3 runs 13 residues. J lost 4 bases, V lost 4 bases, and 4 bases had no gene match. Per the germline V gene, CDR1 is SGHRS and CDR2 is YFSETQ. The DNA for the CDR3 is TGCGCCAGCAGCGTGGACAGGGCATACGAGCAGTACGTC. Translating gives CASSVDRAYEQYV.

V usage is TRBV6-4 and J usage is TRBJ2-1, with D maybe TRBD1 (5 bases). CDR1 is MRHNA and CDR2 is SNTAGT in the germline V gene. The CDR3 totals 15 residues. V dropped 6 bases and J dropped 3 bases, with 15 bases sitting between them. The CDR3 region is CASSDGGGHYNEQFF. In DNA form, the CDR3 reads TGTGCCAGCAGCGACGGTGGCGGACACTACAATGAGCAGTTCTTC.

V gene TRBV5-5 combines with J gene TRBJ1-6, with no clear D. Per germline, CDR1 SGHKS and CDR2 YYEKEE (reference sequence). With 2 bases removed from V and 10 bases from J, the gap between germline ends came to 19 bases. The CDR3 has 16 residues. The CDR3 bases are TGTGCCAGCAGCTTCGGCCCGGGGAGTGCGGGGTCACCCCTCCACTTT. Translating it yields CASSFGPGSAGSPLHF.

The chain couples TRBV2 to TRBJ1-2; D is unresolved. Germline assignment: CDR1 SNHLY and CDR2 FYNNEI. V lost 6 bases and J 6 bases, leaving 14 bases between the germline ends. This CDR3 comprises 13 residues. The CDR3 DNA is TGTGCCAGCAGGACCCCCGGCGGCGATGGCTACACCTTC. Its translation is CASRTPGGDGYTF.